The rows below give T cell receptor beta chains drawn from one sample of a study of T cells in Graves' hyperthyroidism and ophthalmopathy. TCRdb reprocessed the multiplex PCR reads with MiXCR, giving one entry per CDR3 protein. The sample lists some 420,000 distinct CDR3 sequences, 12% to 15% occurring once. Input material: blood. The receptor set was obtained from a woman between 18 and 29 years old with Graves' hyperthyroidism. The CDR3 runs from the conserved cysteine through the conserved F or W. D genes are given only for firm matches. Clone sizes are given selectively: once, few, many, or a class where the clone is expanded.

d_call	v_call	j_call	clone_size	cdr3_aa	cdr3_nt
TRBD1	TRBV28	TRBJ2-5	many	CASSPWDRGHRETQYF	TGTGCCAGCAGTCCTTGGGACAGGGGGCATCGGGAGACCCAGTACTTC
TRBD1	TRBV5-6	TRBJ2-3	NA	CASSLGRGLTDTQYF	TGTGCCAGCAGCTTGGGCAGGGGGCTAACAGATACGCAGTATTTT
NA	TRBV19	TRBJ2-3	NA	CASSRASFTDTQYF	TGTGCCAGTAGTCGAGCGAGTTTCACAGATACGCAGTATTTT
NA	TRBV12-3/TRBV12-4	TRBJ2-5	many	CASSLIFSREETQYF	TGTGCCAGCAGTTTAATCTTCTCCAGAGAAGAGACCCAGTACTTC
TRBD1	TRBV28	TRBJ2-7	many	CASSFPMTGRSYEQYF	TGTGCCAGCAGTTTCCCGATGACAGGGAGATCCTACGAGCAGTACTTC
TRBD1	TRBV4-1	TRBJ2-7	few	CASSQDLQGALVEQYF	TGCGCCAGCAGCCAAGATCTACAGGGGGCGCTGGTCGAGCAGTACTTC
NA	TRBV16	TRBJ1-6	few	CASNQLAGAGGINSPLHF	TGTGCCAGCAACCAATTGGCAGGGGCCGGTGGAATTAATTCACCCCTCCACTTT
NA	TRBV6-2/TRBV6-3	TRBJ2-7	NA	CASRGLSPYEQYF	TGTGCCAGCAGAGGACTATCCCCCTACGAGCAGTACTTC
NA	TRBV5-1	TRBJ2-2	few	CASSLGVGGTGELFF	TGCGCCAGCAGCTTGGGTGTCGGGGGAACCGGGGAGCTGTTTTTT
NA	TRBV2	TRBJ1-4	many	CASTALLDEKLFF	TGTGCCAGCACAGCTTTGCTTGACGAAAAACTGTTTTTT